Listed below are T cell receptor beta chains from one sample, sequenced in a study of blood T cell repertoires in COVID-19. TCRdb's copy holds only in-frame clones and misses some; the assay was immunoSEQ multiplex PCR. This table has just under 350,000 clones, roughly 86% appearing once. Source material: peripheral blood. The origin of the receptors is a woman aged 70-85 years with COVID-19, enrolled during active disease. CDR3s include the opening cysteine and the closing phenylalanine or tryptophan. A D gene is named only where the DNA matches it firmly. Expanded clones are given a class, and other clones once, few, many or no size at all.

CDR3aa: CASSETSGGTLTGELFF
CDR3nt: TGTGCCAGCAGTGAGACTAGCGGGGGGACGTTGACCGGGGAGCTGTTTTTT
v_gene: TRBV2
j_gene: TRBJ2-2
abundance: .
d_gene: TRBD2

CDR3aa: CASSLRRISGANVLTF
CDR3nt: TGTGCCAGCAGCTTAAGGCGGATCTCTGGGGCCAACGTCCTGACTTTC
v_gene: TRBV11-2
j_gene: TRBJ2-6
abundance: .
d_gene: .

CDR3aa: CASSRDAEQYF
CDR3nt: TGTGCCAGCAGCCGAGATGCGGAGCAGTACTTC
v_gene: TRBV6-5
j_gene: TRBJ2-7
abundance: .
d_gene: .

CDR3aa: CASSVTATSNYGYTF
CDR3nt: TGTGCCAGCAGCGTTACGGCGACTTCTAACTATGGCTACACCTTC
v_gene: TRBV9
j_gene: TRBJ1-2
abundance: .
d_gene: .

CDR3aa: CASSFRGEITNEQFF
CDR3nt: TGTGCCAGCAGCTTCAGGGGGGAAATAACCAATGAGCAGTTCTTC
v_gene: TRBV7-2
j_gene: TRBJ2-1
abundance: .
d_gene: .

CDR3aa: CASSPQGVSEAFF
CDR3nt: TGTGCCAGCTCACCCCAAGGGGTATCCGAAGCTTTCTTT
v_gene: TRBV18
j_gene: TRBJ1-1
abundance: .
d_gene: .

CDR3aa: CASSWTGGGYTF
CDR3nt: TGTGCCAGCAGTTGGACAGGTGGGGGCTACACCTTC
v_gene: TRBV12-3/TRBV12-4
j_gene: TRBJ1-2
abundance: few
d_gene: TRBD1

CDR3aa: CASSERGLSNEKLFF
CDR3nt: TGTGCCAGCAGTGAAAGGGGACTATCAAATGAAAAACTGTTTTTT
v_gene: TRBV6-1
j_gene: TRBJ1-4
abundance: .
d_gene: .

CDR3aa: CASSLVVLNYGYTF
CDR3nt: TGTGCCAGCAGCTTAGTGGTACTGAACTATGGCTACACCTTC
v_gene: TRBV7-9
j_gene: TRBJ1-2
abundance: .
d_gene: .

CDR3aa: CATITRQGPYEQYF
CDR3nt: TGTGCCACCATAACTAGACAGGGACCCTACGAGCAGTACTTC
v_gene: TRBV21-1
j_gene: TRBJ2-7
abundance: .
d_gene: .

CDR3aa: CASSPQGLPYNEQFF
CDR3nt: TGTGCCAGCAGTCCCCAGGGACTACCTTACAATGAGCAGTTCTTC
v_gene: TRBV6-2/TRBV6-3
j_gene: TRBJ2-1
abundance: .
d_gene: TRBD2

CDR3aa: CASSIPPRQGLSGYTF
CDR3nt: TGTGCCAGTAGTATACCGCCGCGACAGGGGTTGTCGGGCTACACCTTC
v_gene: TRBV19
j_gene: TRBJ1-2
abundance: .
d_gene: TRBD1

CDR3aa: CASGLAESRNTIYF
CDR3nt: TGTGCTAGTGGTTTGGCGGAGTCGAGGAACACCATATATTTT
v_gene: TRBV12-5
j_gene: TRBJ1-3
abundance: .
d_gene: .

CDR3aa: CASSFDRIYNEQFF
CDR3nt: TGTGCCAGCAGCTTCGACAGAATCTACAATGAGCAGTTCTTC
v_gene: TRBV5-4
j_gene: TRBJ2-1
abundance: .
d_gene: .

CDR3aa: CASSSRASSGGAETQYF
CDR3nt: TGTGCCAGCAGCTCTAGGGCTTCTAGCGGGGGGGCAGAGACCCAGTACTTC
v_gene: TRBV11-2
j_gene: TRBJ2-5
abundance: once
d_gene: TRBD2

CDR3aa: CASSLRLAGVPAPDTQYF
CDR3nt: TGTGCCAGCAGCTTGAGACTAGCGGGGGTACCGGCCCCAGATACGCAGTATTTT
v_gene: TRBV11-2
j_gene: TRBJ2-3
abundance: .
d_gene: TRBD2

CDR3aa: CASSQVQRGVTDTQYF
CDR3nt: TGTGCCAGCAGCCAAGTGCAGCGGGGTGTAACAGATACGCAGTATTTT
v_gene: TRBV3-1/TRBV3-2
j_gene: TRBJ2-3
abundance: .
d_gene: TRBD2

CDR3aa: CASRSRQGFGYGYTF
CDR3nt: TGCGCCAGCAGGAGTCGACAGGGCTTCGGCTATGGCTACACCTTC
v_gene: TRBV10-1
j_gene: TRBJ1-2
abundance: .
d_gene: TRBD1

CDR3aa: CAWSGTNLRNTIYF
CDR3nt: TGTGCCTGGAGTGGGACAAATTTGCGAAACACCATATATTTT
v_gene: TRBV30
j_gene: TRBJ1-3
abundance: .
d_gene: .

CDR3aa: CASSFGGYSNQPQHF
CDR3nt: TGTGCCAGCAGCTTCGGGGGTTATAGCAATCAGCCCCAGCATTTT
v_gene: TRBV5-4
j_gene: TRBJ1-5
abundance: .
d_gene: .

CDR3aa: CASSYSAGLDGYTF
CDR3nt: TGTGCCAGCAGTTACTCGGCGGGTTTGGATGGCTACACCTTC
v_gene: TRBV6-5
j_gene: TRBJ1-2
abundance: .
d_gene: .

CDR3aa: CASSYELGGAEAFF
CDR3nt: TGCGCCAGCAGTTACGAATTAGGAGGAGCTGAAGCTTTCTTT
v_gene: TRBV10-1
j_gene: TRBJ1-1
abundance: once
d_gene: .

CDR3aa: CAISIQGTNSPLHF
CDR3nt: TGTGCCATCAGCATACAGGGTACTAATTCACCCCTCCACTTT
v_gene: TRBV10-3
j_gene: TRBJ1-6
abundance: .
d_gene: .

CDR3aa: CASSLRGRGAYEQYF
CDR3nt: TGTGCCAGCAGCTTGAGGGGCAGGGGGGCCTACGAGCAGTACTTC
v_gene: TRBV5-4
j_gene: TRBJ2-7
abundance: once
d_gene: .

CDR3aa: CASSTSGGWAGELFF
CDR3nt: TGTGCCAGTAGTACCTCAGGGGGGTGGGCCGGGGAGCTGTTTTTT
v_gene: TRBV19
j_gene: TRBJ2-2
abundance: .
d_gene: .

CDR3aa: CASSLGTDYEQYF
CDR3nt: TGTGCCAGCAGTCTCGGGACAGACTACGAGCAGTACTTC
v_gene: TRBV6-6
j_gene: TRBJ2-7
abundance: .
d_gene: TRBD1

CDR3aa: CASSEGPNQPQHF
CDR3nt: TGCGCCAGCAGTGAGGGCCCGAATCAGCCCCAGCATTTT
v_gene: TRBV10-1
j_gene: TRBJ1-5
abundance: .
d_gene: .

CDR3aa: CASSAPSKTAYEQYF
CDR3nt: TGTGCCAGCAGCGCGCCCAGTAAGACAGCCTACGAGCAGTACTTC
v_gene: TRBV3-1/TRBV3-2
j_gene: TRBJ2-7
abundance: .
d_gene: .

CDR3aa: CASRGGQTYEQYF
CDR3nt: TGTGCCAGCAGAGGCGGACAGACCTACGAGCAGTACTTC
v_gene: TRBV2
j_gene: TRBJ2-7
abundance: .
d_gene: .

CDR3aa: CASSQAGSGGGQPQHF
CDR3nt: TGCGCCAGCAGCCAAGCGGGATCAGGGGGCGGTCAGCCCCAGCATTTT
v_gene: TRBV4-1
j_gene: TRBJ1-5
abundance: .
d_gene: TRBD1

CDR3aa: CASSRTPQGLNTEAFF
CDR3nt: TGTGCCAGCAGCCGTACACCACAGGGTTTGAACACTGAAGCTTTCTTT
v_gene: TRBV27
j_gene: TRBJ1-1
abundance: .
d_gene: .

CDR3aa: CASGLVREGGTEAFF
CDR3nt: TGTGCTAGTGGTTTGGTACGGGAGGGAGGGACTGAAGCTTTCTTT
v_gene: TRBV12-5
j_gene: TRBJ1-1
abundance: .
d_gene: .

CDR3aa: CASRLKDSYGYTF
CDR3nt: TGTGCCAGCAGGTTAAAAGACAGCTATGGCTACACCTTC
v_gene: TRBV5-4
j_gene: TRBJ1-2
abundance: .
d_gene: .

CDR3aa: CAWRDRGLDTGELFF
CDR3nt: TGTGCCTGGAGGGACAGGGGGCTAGACACCGGGGAGCTGTTTTTT
v_gene: TRBV30
j_gene: TRBJ2-2
abundance: .
d_gene: TRBD1

CDR3aa: CASSIGPTSGGALRRTDTQYF
CDR3nt: TGTGCCAGTAGTATAGGCCCGACTAGCGGGGGGGCCTTACGCCGCACAGATACGCAGTATTTT
v_gene: TRBV19
j_gene: TRBJ2-3
abundance: .
d_gene: TRBD2

CDR3aa: CASSTASTGNYGYTF
CDR3nt: TGTGCCAGCAGTACTGCATCGACAGGCAACTATGGCTACACCTTC
v_gene: TRBV6-5
j_gene: TRBJ1-2
abundance: .
d_gene: .

CDR3aa: CASRHTDISGNTIYF
CDR3nt: TGTGCCAGCAGACATACAGACATCTCTGGAAACACCATATATTTT
v_gene: TRBV6-5
j_gene: TRBJ1-3
abundance: .
d_gene: .

CDR3aa: CASSPSSEGAGRNTIYF
CDR3nt: TGTGCCAGCTCGCCCAGCTCGGAGGGCGCGGGTCGAAACACCATATATTTT
v_gene: TRBV18
j_gene: TRBJ1-3
abundance: .
d_gene: .

CDR3aa: CAWSQGVMATYEQYF
CDR3nt: TGTGCCTGGAGTCAGGGGGTTATGGCGACTTACGAGCAGTACTTC
v_gene: TRBV30
j_gene: TRBJ2-7
abundance: .
d_gene: TRBD1

CDR3aa: CASSLGVGAGYTF
CDR3nt: TGTGCCAGCAGTCTAGGTGTGGGGGCTGGCTACACCTTC
v_gene: TRBV27
j_gene: TRBJ1-2
abundance: .
d_gene: .

CDR3aa: CASSPGQGASNEQFF
CDR3nt: TGTGCCAGCAGCCCAGGACAGGGGGCGAGTAATGAGCAGTTCTTC
v_gene: TRBV11-3
j_gene: TRBJ2-1
abundance: .
d_gene: TRBD1

CDR3aa: CASSLIGGGPLSYEQYF
CDR3nt: TGTGCCAGCAGTTTAATTGGGGGGGGGCCACTATCCTACGAGCAGTACTTC
v_gene: TRBV27
j_gene: TRBJ2-7
abundance: .
d_gene: .

CDR3aa: CASRRGGLYDEQYF
CDR3nt: TGTGCCAGCCGAAGGGGGGGACTTTATGACGAGCAGTACTTC
v_gene: TRBV19
j_gene: TRBJ2-7
abundance: .
d_gene: .

CDR3aa: CASSLGLNSNQPQHF
CDR3nt: TGTGCCAGCAGCTTGGGACTGAATAGCAATCAGCCCCAGCATTTT
v_gene: TRBV5-8
j_gene: TRBJ1-5
abundance: few
d_gene: .

CDR3aa: CASSPLGGAVETQYF
CDR3nt: TGTGCCAGCTCCCCCCTGGGGGGGGCGGTGGAGACCCAGTACTTC
v_gene: TRBV18
j_gene: TRBJ2-5
abundance: few
d_gene: .

CDR3aa: CASSLHLQETQYF
CDR3nt: TGTGCCAGCTCACTTCATCTACAAGAGACCCAGTACTTC
v_gene: TRBV18
j_gene: TRBJ2-5
abundance: .
d_gene: .

CDR3aa: CAWSLGLAADTQYF
CDR3nt: TGTGCCTGGAGTTTAGGACTAGCAGCAGATACGCAGTATTTT
v_gene: TRBV30
j_gene: TRBJ2-3
abundance: once
d_gene: TRBD2

CDR3aa: CASSLRGPSNQPQHF
CDR3nt: TGTGCCAGCAGTTTACGGGGTCCTAGCAATCAGCCCCAGCATTTT
v_gene: TRBV27
j_gene: TRBJ1-5
abundance: .
d_gene: .

CDR3aa: CASSPQRGWNTEAFF
CDR3nt: TGTGCCAGTAGTCCCCAGCGGGGCTGGAACACTGAAGCTTTCTTT
v_gene: TRBV19
j_gene: TRBJ1-1
abundance: once
d_gene: .

CDR3aa: CASSFDRVGALNTEAFF
CDR3nt: TGCGCCAGCAGCTTCGACAGGGTAGGGGCTTTGAACACTGAAGCTTTCTTT
v_gene: TRBV5-1
j_gene: TRBJ1-1
abundance: .
d_gene: TRBD1

CDR3aa: CASSDNLSPYNSPLHF
CDR3nt: TGTGCCAGCAGTGATAACTTATCCCCATATAATTCACCCCTCCACTTT
v_gene: TRBV25-1
j_gene: TRBJ1-6
abundance: .
d_gene: .

CDR3aa: CASSIRVLNEKLFF
CDR3nt: TGTGCCAGCAGCATCCGGGTCTTAAATGAAAAACTGTTTTTT
v_gene: TRBV5-6
j_gene: TRBJ1-4
abundance: .
d_gene: .

CDR3aa: CASSNYPGANVLTF
CDR3nt: TGTGCCAGCAGTAATTATCCTGGGGCCAACGTCCTGACTTTC
v_gene: TRBV5-6
j_gene: TRBJ2-6
abundance: .
d_gene: .

CDR3aa: CASSLEAPGTTTDTQYF
CDR3nt: TGTGCCAGCAGCTTAGAGGCTCCCGGGACTACCACAGATACGCAGTATTTT
v_gene: TRBV7-2
j_gene: TRBJ2-3
abundance: .
d_gene: TRBD2

CDR3aa: CSVGAPGGYEQYF
CDR3nt: TGCAGCGTTGGGGCACCGGGGGGGTACGAGCAGTACTTC
v_gene: TRBV29-1
j_gene: TRBJ2-7
abundance: .
d_gene: TRBD2

CDR3aa: CASRYSQSGNTIYF
CDR3nt: TGTGCCAGTAGGTACAGTCAATCTGGAAACACCATATATTTT
v_gene: TRBV19
j_gene: TRBJ1-3
abundance: few
d_gene: .

CDR3aa: CASSFVVAGSYEQYF
CDR3nt: TGTGCCAGCAGCTTCGTAGTGGCAGGCTCCTACGAGCAGTACTTC
v_gene: TRBV7-9
j_gene: TRBJ2-7
abundance: .
d_gene: .

CDR3aa: CASRPAGHSSYNEQFF
CDR3nt: TGTGCCAGCCGCCCCGCCGGACACAGCTCCTACAATGAGCAGTTCTTC
v_gene: TRBV5-8
j_gene: TRBJ2-1
abundance: .
d_gene: .

CDR3aa: CSAPTGETQYF
CDR3nt: TGCAGCGCCCCGACAGGGGAGACCCAGTACTTC
v_gene: TRBV29-1
j_gene: TRBJ2-5
abundance: .
d_gene: TRBD1

CDR3aa: CASSLGGVNSPLHF
CDR3nt: TGTGCCAGCAGTTTAGGGGGCGTCAATTCACCCCTCCACTTT
v_gene: TRBV28
j_gene: TRBJ1-6
abundance: .
d_gene: .